This T cell receptor beta chain was found in a study of T cells in Graves' hyperthyroidism and ophthalmopathy. From RNA transcripts, TCR beta CDR3 regions were amplified. An initial round of RT-PCR targeting the TCR CDR3 relied on the HTBI primer set. TCRdb used MiXCR to reprocess the multiplex PCR reads, holding one entry per CDR3 protein. Found here are 500,000 to 600,000 distinct CDR3 sequences, approximately 44% of them singletons; the top ten hold around 19%. CDR1 is SGHAT and CDR2 is FQNNGV in the germline V gene. The CDR3 length is 17 residues. V lost 7 bases and J lost 5; bases outside the gene matches: 19. Thyroid ultrasound, orbital computed tomography, clinical symptoms, and serum thyroxine and TRAb underpinned diagnoses.

The chain couples TRBV11-2 to TRBJ2-5, with 7 bases that match TRBD2. The TCR was taken from an adult woman with Graves' disease, either hyperthyroidism or ophthalmopathy (not recorded which). Sequenced input: peripheral blood or thyroid tissue (not recorded which). CDR3 sequence reads: CASTETWLAVKGETQYF. CDR3 coding DNA: TGTGCCAGCACCGAGACGTGGCTAGCGGTAAAGGGGGAGACCCAGTACTTC. The full variable domain, completed using reference TRBV11-2 and TRBJ2-5, is EAGVAQSPRYKIIEKRQSVAFWCNPISGHATLYWYQQILGQGPKLLIQFQNNGVVDDSQLPKDRFSAERLKGVDSTLKIQPAKLEDSAVYLCASTETWLAVKGETQYFGPGTRLLVL.